This TCR beta chain is drawn from a study of blood T cell repertoires in COVID-19. About the study: The United States, Italy and Spain provided the acute and convalescent COVID-19 samples. Nucleic acid was either cDNA or gDNA, and it came from T cells, B-cell-depleted T cells, or PBMCs.

The germline V gene encodes CDR1 SGHAT and CDR2 FQNNGV. V shed 6 bases, J shed 4 bases, and the junction held 14 bases outside the gene matches. The length of the CDR3 is 16 residues. In the authors' methods: The authors estimated nucleated cell counts from reference gene primer amplification. Here immunoSEQ multiplex PCR was the method, and the copy in TCRdb shows in-frame clones only, minus some. Clone size and V and J calls were adopted from that table, with D and trimming inferred from the DNA. There are approximately 240,000 clones in the sample; 70% to 90% occur only once, and 2.5% to 3.5% lies in the top ten.

The receptor was isolated from a man aged 50-59 years who had recovered from COVID-19. The gene calls are TRBV11-2 and TRBJ2-5; 7 nucleotides line up with TRBD2. Sequences were obtained from peripheral blood. The CDR3 sequence is CASRLASGGVGETQYF. The CDR3 nucleotides are TGTGCCAGCAGACTGGCTAGCGGAGGGGTTGGAGAGACCCAGTACTTC.